One sample yielded the 9 T cell receptor beta chains listed below, sequenced in a study of metastatic and nonmetastatic thyroid tumors. Through MiXCR, TCRdb re-clonotyped the PCR reads. The sample lists around 15,000 clones; approximately 25% were seen once. Thyroid surgery was performed in patients who had received no treatment beforehand. The sequencing input was tumor tissue. Receptors originate from a male donor with papillary thyroid cancer or a benign thyroid nodule (not recorded which). Some clones in this sample may be carry-over from other donors' samples.

Of note for this clone: One end of the junction fails to match germline, which may point to a read error. V is TRBV28 and J is TRBJ2-6, with a possible D match to TRBD2 (6 bases). The CDR3 consists of 18 residues. From germline, CDR1 is MDHEN and CDR2 SYDVKM. The CDR3 nucleotides are TGTGCCAGTAGTTCTACCCTGGGAGGACCCTCTGGGGACAACGTCCTGACTTTC. Amino acids: CASSSTLGGPSGDNVLTF. The whole variable domain, remainder taken from reference TRBV28 and TRBJ2-6, is DVKVTQSSRYLVKRTGEKVFLECVQDMDHENMFWYRQDPGLGLRLIYFSYDVKMKEKGDIPEGYSVSREKKERFSLILESASTNQTSMYLCASSSTLGGPSGDNVLTFGAGSRLTVL.

Of note for this clone: Germline and junction disagree at one end, which may indicate a read error. The gene calls are TRBV6-1 and TRBJ2-3, with D maybe TRBD1 (5 bases). Germline V lookup: CDR1 MNHNS, CDR2 SASEGT. The CDR3 is 16 residues long. CDR3 in amino acids: CASTLTGAMMADAQYF. The CDR3 DNA reads as TGTGCCAGCACCCTAACAGGAGCCATGATGGCAGATGCGCAGTATTTT.

This clone was counted a single time. The chain employs TRBV11-2 and TRBJ1-1, with D tentatively TRBD1 (5 bases). The CDR3 totals 16 residues. Trimming stripped 1 base from V and 3 bases from J, with 15 bases between. CDR1 is SGHAT, CDR2 FQNNGV, per germline. CDR3 amino acids: CASSLGGAGMDTEAFF. In DNA, the CDR3 is TGTGCCAGCAGCTTAGGTGGGGCGGGGATGGACACTGAAGCTTTCTTT.

The sample holds a few counts of this clone. This chain joins TRBV27 and TRBJ1-2, with D perhaps TRBD1 (5 bases). Germline V CDR1 and CDR2: MNHEY, SMNVEV (reference sequence). V dropped 6 bases and J dropped 2 bases, with 19 bases sitting between them. CDR3 size: 16 residues. The CDR3 sequence is CASRSRREGKNYGYTF. As DNA, the CDR3 is TGTGCCAGCAGATCCCGTCGCGAGGGGAAGAACTATGGCTACACCTTC.

Many counts were recorded for this clone. The rearrangement joins TRBV7-2 to TRBJ2-5, with D possibly matching TRBD2 (6 bases). The CDR3 has 16 amino acids. Trimming pared 3 bases from V and 4 bases from J, leaving 18 bases between. CDR1 is SGHTA and CDR2 is FQGNSA in the germline V gene. CDR3 nucleotide sequence: TGTGCCAGCAGCTTCGTGACGGGAGCGTTCCCAGAGACCCAGTACTTC. Residues: CASSFVTGAFPETQYF.

The chain links TRBV30 to TRBJ2-7; 10 bases map to TRBD2. V shed 6 bases and J 6 bases; nucleotides not matched to a gene: 11. The CDR3 extends over 14 amino acids. Germline CDR1 and CDR2: GTSNPN and SVGIG (reference sequence). The chain's CDR3 is CACRFSGRLSEQYF. CDR3 bases: TGTGCCTGTAGATTTAGCGGGAGGCTGTCCGAGCAGTACTTC.

V gene TRBV5-1 combines with J gene TRBJ2-1; 9 bases map to TRBD1. Germline values: CDR1 SGHRS, CDR2 YFSETQ. Trimming cost V 3 bases and J 8 bases; bases outside gene matches: 12. The CDR3 totals 16 residues. Here the CDR3 reads CASSSRGQGGGYEQFF. The CDR3 DNA is TGCGCCAGCAGCTCCCGGGGACAGGGCGGGGGTTATGAGCAGTTCTTC.

Sample share makes this clone medium-sized. This sequence joins TRBV6-1 and TRBJ2-7, with D unresolved. This CDR3 has 12 residues. Germline V gene data show CDR1 as MNHNS and CDR2 as SASEGT. The V end was cut by 4 bases, the J end by 0 bases, with 4 bases between. The CDR3 DNA reads as TGTGCCAGCAGTGGTAGCTCCTACGAGCAGTACTTC. This encodes CASSGSSYEQYF.

This clone was observed a few times. The genes are TRBV19 and TRBJ2-1; no definite D call. The CDR3 loop spans 15 amino acids. V was shortened by 7 bases and J by 7 bases, with 20 bases between the two germline ends. From germline, CDR1 is LNHDA and CDR2 SQIVND (reference sequence). The CDR3 DNA reads as TGTGCCAGTATTATTCAGCGAGTGCTTCCAAATGAGCAGTTCTTC. As protein: CASIIQRVLPNEQFF.